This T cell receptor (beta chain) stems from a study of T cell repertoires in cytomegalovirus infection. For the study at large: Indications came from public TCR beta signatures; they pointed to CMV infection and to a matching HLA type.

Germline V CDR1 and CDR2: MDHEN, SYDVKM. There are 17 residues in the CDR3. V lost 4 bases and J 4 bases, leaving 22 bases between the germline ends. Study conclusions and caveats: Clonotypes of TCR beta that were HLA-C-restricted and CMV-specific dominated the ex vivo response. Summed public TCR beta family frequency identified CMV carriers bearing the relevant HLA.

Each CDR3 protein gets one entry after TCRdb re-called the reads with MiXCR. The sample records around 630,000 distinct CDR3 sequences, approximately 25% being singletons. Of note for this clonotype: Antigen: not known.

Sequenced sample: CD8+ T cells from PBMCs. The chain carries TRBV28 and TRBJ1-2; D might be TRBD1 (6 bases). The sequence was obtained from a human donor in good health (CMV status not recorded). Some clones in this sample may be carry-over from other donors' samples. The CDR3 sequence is CASSSTGDSPESYGYTF. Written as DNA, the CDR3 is TGTGCCAGCAGTTCGACAGGCGACAGCCCCGAATCCTATGGCTACACCTTC.